A single sample is the source of the 18 T cell receptor beta chains below, sequenced in a study of T cell responses to AZD1222 COVID-19 vaccine (dated by TCRdb to the early 2020s). The library was made by the immunoSEQ multiplex PCR assay. Sourced from immuneACCESS, this table was stored by TCRdb with only in-frame sequences that have V and J called. A share of the clones is absent; for the studies checked, an unresolved V gene accounts for under half, and the remainder has no known explanation. The sample yields about 97,000 clones; roughly 90% were counted once. The ten largest clones capture about 2.8% of the sample. The time point label on this specimen signifies: baseline before first vaccination. The sample in question was peripheral blood, obtained on day 0 of AZD1222 vaccination. Source of these receptors: an adult in good health.

The chain links TRBV7-2 to TRBJ1-2; tentative D call: TRBD1 (5 bases). Germline CDR1 SGHTA, CDR2 FQGNSA. This CDR3 has 14 amino acids. V was trimmed by 5 bases and J by 4 bases, leaving 14 bases between them. The CDR3 region is CASSPETVSYGYTF. The DNA for the CDR3 is TGTGCCAGCAGCCCAGAGACAGTGTCCTATGGCTACACCTTC.

The V and J genes are TRBV25-1 and TRBJ2-1, with D perhaps given as TRBD1 or TRBD2 (6 bases each). The V and J ends lost 1 base and 6 bases respectively, with 22 bases between them. Germline CDR1 MGHDK, CDR2 SYGVNS. This CDR3 has 18 residues. Here the CDR3 reads CASSEWGKGGRAFNEQFF. The CDR3 DNA follows: TGTGCCAGCAGTGAATGGGGAAAGGGGGGAAGGGCCTTCAATGAGCAGTTCTTC. Supplemented by reference TRBV25-1 and TRBJ2-1, the full variable domain reads EADIYQTPRYLVIGTGKKITLECSQTMGHDKMYWYQQDPGMELHLIHYSYGVNSTEKGDLSSESTVSRIRTEHFPLTLESARPSHTSQYLCASSEWGKGGRAFNEQFFGPGTRLTVL.

The genes are TRBV9 and TRBJ2-7, with a possible D match to TRBD1 (6 bases). V was shortened by 1 base and J by 3 bases, with 11 bases between the two germline ends. Per germline, CDR1 SGDLS and CDR2 YYNGEE. This CDR3 contains 14 residues. The CDR3 protein is CASSVQGNYYEQYF. CDR3 coding DNA: TGTGCCAGCAGCGTACAGGGGAATTACTACGAGCAGTACTTC.

The chain recombines TRBV11-2 with TRBJ1-2; 10 bases are shared with TRBD1. Unmatched junction bases numbered 8, after V lost 3 bases and J lost 7 bases. CDR1 is SGHAT, CDR2 FQNNGV, per germline. The CDR3 spans 15 residues. CDR3 DNA sequence: TGTGCCAGCAGCTTCGTTACCGGGACAGGGGCTGGCTACACCTTC. It codes for CASSFVTGTGAGYTF.

The chain carries TRBV7-8 and TRBJ2-7; the D call may be TRBD1 or TRBD2 (5 bases each). The CDR3 has 15 amino acids. Germline CDR1 and CDR2: SGHVS and FQNEAQ. Trimming shortened V by 2 bases and J by 1 base, and 12 bases separated the two germline ends. CDR3 nucleotide sequence: TGTGCCAGCAGCTTATTCCAGGGACCTTCCTACGAGCAGTACTTC. Translated: CASSLFQGPSYEQYF.

The chain uses TRBV12-3 or TRBV12-4 and TRBJ1-1; D uncertain. The CDR3 runs 11 residues. Trimming removed 7 bases at V and 4 bases at J, with 7 bases between. DNA of the CDR3: TGTGCCAGCACCCGGGTCACTGAAGCTTTCTTT. This gives the protein CASTRVTEAFF.

This chain connects TRBV11-3 to TRBJ2-1; possible D gene TRBD2, 6 bases. The CDR3 spans 15 residues. Per germline, CDR1 SGHNT and CDR2 YENEEA. The V end lost 5 bases, the J end lost 2 bases, and 13 bases lay between the germline ends. CDR3 sequence reads: CASSPSGLAYNEQFF. The DNA of the CDR3 is TGTGCCAGCAGCCCGTCGGGACTTGCCTACAATGAGCAGTTCTTC.

This chain connects TRBV4-1 to TRBJ2-7; the D call may be TRBD1 or TRBD2 (5 bases each). Germline assignment: CDR1 MGHRA and CDR2 YSYEKL. This CDR3 is built from 15 residues. The V gene lost 1 base and the J gene lost 3 bases, with 13 bases spanning the gap. This CDR3 is CASSQARGPGYEQYF. CDR3 in DNA: TGCGCCAGCAGCCAAGCCCGGGGCCCCGGCTACGAGCAGTACTTC.

This clone appeared once. This sequence joins TRBV14 and TRBJ2-5; D possibly corresponds to TRBD1 (6 bases). This CDR3 is 14 amino acids long. V was clipped by 4 bases and J by 4 bases, with 13 bases between them. Germline V gene data show CDR1 as SGHDN and CDR2 as FVKESK. CDR3 protein: CASSPHRARETQYF. The CDR3 DNA follows: TGTGCCAGCAGCCCCCACAGGGCCCGAGAGACCCAGTACTTC.

This sequence joins TRBV2 and TRBJ1-6; 9 nucleotides align to TRBD1. V trimming: 2 bases; J trimming: 6 bases; junction bases outside the gene matches: 8. This CDR3 has 17 residues. Germline V lookup: CDR1 SNHLY, CDR2 FYNNEI. The CDR3 protein is CASSEFTGGFFNSPLHF. Written as DNA, the CDR3 is TGTGCCAGCAGTGAATTCACAGGGGGCTTCTTTAATTCACCCCTCCACTTT.

The chain links TRBV3-1 (or the pseudogene TRBV3-2) to TRBJ1-3; D possibly corresponds to TRBD1 (5 bases). In germline, CDR1 is LGHDT, CDR2 YNNKEL (reference sequence). The CDR3 totals 18 residues. V was cut by 6 bases and J by 4 bases, with 25 bases left in between. The CDR3 here is CASSRNFWGTQGGNTIYF. The CDR3 DNA reads as TGTGCCAGCAGTCGTAACTTTTGGGGGACTCAAGGAGGAAACACCATATATTTT.

Comment on this clone: At one end the junction does not follow the germline gene, possibly because of a read error. The CDR3 spells CASSLDYRGADTQYF. In DNA, the CDR3 is TGTGCCAGCAGCCTAGACTATCGGGGGGCTGATACGCAGTATTTT. This sequence joins TRBV11-2 and TRBJ2-3; D may be TRBD2 (7 bases). Germline V CDR1 and CDR2: SGHAT, FQNNGV. This CDR3 is 15 amino acids long.

The chain is built from TRBV6-2 or TRBV6-3 and TRBJ1-5, with D tentatively TRBD1 (5 bases). Germline CDR1 and CDR2: MNHEY and SVGEGT. The CDR3 has 17 residues. Trimming cost V 2 bases and J 1 base, with 15 bases left between them. The CDR3 DNA reads TGTGCCAGCAGTTACCGAGGGGACCTCGGAAGCAATCAGCCCCAGCATTTT. Amino acids: CASSYRGDLGSNQPQHF.

The V call is TRBV3-1 (or the pseudogene TRBV3-2), the J call TRBJ1-1, with D possibly matching TRBD1 (6 bases). The V gene lost 1 base and the J gene lost 4 bases, with 16 bases spanning the gap. Germline V CDR1 and CDR2: LGHDT, YNNKEL (reference sequence). The CDR3 consists of 16 residues. The CDR3 region is CASSQASTGRGTEAFF. CDR3 sequence (DNA): TGTGCCAGCAGCCAAGCTTCGACAGGAAGGGGCACTGAAGCTTTCTTT.

This clone was seen a handful of times. The V and J genes are TRBV19 and TRBJ1-2, with 8 bases lining up with TRBD1. CDR1 and CDR2 from the germline V gene are LNHDA and SQIVND (reference sequence). CDR3 length equals 13 residues. J lost 8 bases, V lost 6 bases, and 8 bases had no gene match. Here the CDR3 reads CASRDRVRGGYTF. The CDR3 coding sequence is TGTGCCAGTAGGGACAGGGTGAGGGGAGGCTACACCTTC.

This clone was seen just once. V usage is TRBV3-1 (or the pseudogene TRBV3-2) and J usage is TRBJ1-4; TRBD1 agrees at 7 bases. V gave up 3 bases and J gave up 4 bases; unmatched junction bases: 5. Germline CDR1 LGHDT, CDR2 YNNKEL (reference sequence). There are 15 residues in the CDR3. The CDR3 DNA follows: TGTGCCAGCAGCCAGAGGAGACAGGGTAATGAAAAACTGTTTTTT. Residues: CASSQRRQGNEKLFF.

The J gene is TRBJ2-7, the V gene TRBV4-3; D may match TRBD1 or TRBD2 (5 bases each). Between the trimmed V and J ends, which lost 0 bases and 0 bases, there was a span of 9 bases. The length of the CDR3 is 15 residues. The V gene's germline CDR1 is LGHNA and CDR2 YSLEER. The CDR3 protein is CASSQDRGSSYEQYF. The DNA of the CDR3 is TGCGCCAGCAGCCAAGATCGGGGCAGCTCCTACGAGCAGTACTTC.

By frequency in the sample, this clone is large (0.1 to 1%). The chain carries TRBV30 and TRBJ1-5; 7 bases are shared with TRBD1. Germline V CDR1 and CDR2: GTSNPN, SVGIG (reference sequence). The junction had 6 bases not matched to a gene; V was cut back by 0 bases and J by 7 bases. This CDR3 is built from 14 residues. The CDR3 reads CAWSVTGRNQPQHF. DNA of the CDR3: TGTGCCTGGAGTGTGACAGGGCGGAACCAGCCCCAGCATTTT. The variable domain in full, with the rest retrieved from reference TRBV30 and TRBJ1-5, is SQTIHQWPATLVQPVGSPLSLECTVEGTSNPNLYWYRQAAGRGLQLLFYSVGIGQISSEVPQNLSASRPQDRQFILSSKKLLLSDSGFYLCAWSVTGRNQPQHFGDGTRLSIL.